These 21 T cell receptor beta chains share one sample of origin, sequenced in a study of shared clonotypes between healthy human individuals. Sequenced by immunoSEQ multiplex PCR; TCRdb stores in-frame clones only, minus some. The sample consists of over a million clones, approximately 80% of them appearing once. Input material: memory CD4+ T cells from PBMCs. Subset in this sample: CD45RA-negative fraction. These receptors were taken from a man between 18 and 29 years old in good health. Some clones in this sample may be carry-over from other donors' samples.

In this sample, this clone turned up once. CDR3 in amino acids: CAWSVPTTIEAFF. Here the CDR3 DNA reads TGTGCCTGGAGTGTACCGACGACCATTGAAGCTTTCTTT. The chain employs TRBV30 and TRBJ1-1; no reliable D call. V was clipped by 0 bases and J by 7 bases, with 12 bases between them. This CDR3 region has 13 residues. Germline V gene lookup returns CDR1 GTSNPN and CDR2 SVGIG (reference sequence). Variable domain in full (rest from reference TRBV30 and TRBJ1-1): SQTIHQWPATLVQPVGSPLSLECTVEGTSNPNLYWYRQAAGRGLQLLFYSVGIGQISSEVPQNLSASRPQDRQFILSSKKLLLSDSGFYLCAWSVPTTIEAFFGQGTRLTVV.

The rearrangement joins TRBV7-3 to TRBJ2-3; the D is unclear. CDR1 and CDR2 from the germline V gene are SGHTA and FQGTGA. There are 13 residues in the CDR3. V lost 2 bases and J lost 6, with 9 bases in between. CDR3 region: CASSLGPADTQYF. CDR3 sequence (DNA): TGTGCCAGCAGCTTAGGGCCGGCGGATACGCAGTATTTT.

The rearrangement links TRBV25-1 to TRBJ2-7; D may be TRBD1 or TRBD2 (5 bases each). Trimming removed 3 bases from V and 6 bases from J, with 12 bases in between. Germline V gene data show CDR1 as MGHDK and CDR2 as SYGVNS. This CDR3 region has 13 residues. The CDR3 coding sequence is TGTGCCAGCAGTGAGAACAAGAGGGGCGAGCAGTACTTC. This encodes CASSENKRGEQYF.

This chain uses TRBV7-2 with TRBJ2-7; D may be TRBD1 (6 bases). Trimming stripped 5 bases from V and 0 bases from J, with 8 bases between. The CDR3 consists of 13 residues. The V gene's germline CDR1 is SGHTA and CDR2 FQGNSA. The CDR3 reads CASSRQASYEQYF. The CDR3 DNA sequence: TGTGCCAGCAGCCGACAGGCCTCCTACGAGCAGTACTTC.

V gene TRBV28 combines with J gene TRBJ2-6, with D maybe TRBD2 (6 bases). This CDR3 spans 13 amino acids. CDR1 is MDHEN and CDR2 is SYDVKM in the germline V gene. Trimming removed 5 bases at V and 4 bases at J, with 6 bases between. This CDR3 reads CASSAGGANVLTF. DNA for the CDR3: TGTGCCAGCAGTGCGGGGGGGGCCAACGTCCTGACTTTC.

The chain's CDR3 is CATSPGTSNTEAFF. The CDR3 nucleotides read TGCGCCACCAGTCCCGGGACTTCCAACACTGAAGCTTTCTTT. The chain links TRBV5-1 to TRBJ1-1, with D possibly matching TRBD1 (5 bases). V was cut by 9 bases and J by 2 bases, with 17 bases left in between. CDR3 length: 14 amino acids. CDR1 and CDR2 (germline): SGHRS, YFSETQ.

The rearrangement uses TRBV7-2 and TRBJ2-1; 11 bases agree with TRBD2. CDR1 and CDR2 from the germline V gene are SGHTA and FQGNSA. V dropped 1 base and J dropped 2; count of bases not matched to a gene: 7. The CDR3 sequence is 18 residues long. The CDR3 loop is CASSLVATSGNTYNEQFF. CDR3 bases: TGTGCCAGCAGCTTAGTAGCGACTAGCGGGAATACCTACAATGAGCAGTTCTTC.

As concerns this clone: Other DNA sequences of this sample code for an identical CDR3. This chain joins TRBV18 and TRBJ1-1; possibly TRBD1 for D (5 bases). V was shortened by 1 base and J by 3 bases, with 6 bases between the two germline ends. Per the germline V gene, CDR1 is KGHSH and CDR2 is LQKENI. The CDR3 is made up of 13 amino acids. The CDR3 sequence: CASSPQGDTEAFF. As DNA, the CDR3 is TGTGCCAGCTCACCACAAGGGGACACTGAAGCTTTCTTT.

Remarks on this clone: This may be a read error, as it is one base from a much larger clone. Other DNA variants within this sample encode the same CDR3. This chain links TRBV7-3 with TRBJ1-3; D remains unclear. Trimming removed 4 bases from V and 0 bases from J, with 7 bases in between. This CDR3 is built from 14 residues. Germline lookup yields CDR1 SGHTA and CDR2 FQGTGA. The CDR3 protein is CASSSGSSGNTIYF. CDR3 in DNA: TGTGCCAGCAGCTCGGGGAGCTCTGGAAACACCATATATTTT.

This rearrangement joins TRBV7-3 to TRBJ2-3; TRBD1 agrees at 7 bases. In germline, CDR1 is SGHTA, CDR2 FQGTGA. V lost 2 bases and J lost 9; bases outside the gene matches: 11. This CDR3 contains 15 residues. The CDR3 bases are TGTGCCAGCAGCTTAGATGGGACAGCACAGATAACGCAGTATTTT. Translation gives CASSLDGTAQITQYF. Full variable domain (missing parts from reference TRBV7-3 and TRBJ2-3): GAGVSQTPSNKVTEKGKYVELRCDPISGHTALYWYRQSLGQGPEFLIYFQGTGAADDSGLPNDRFFAVRPEGSVSTLKIQRTERGDSAVYLCASSLDGTAQITQYFGPGTRLTVL.

This clone was seen once. This chain joins TRBV27 and TRBJ1-2; a weak D match, TRBD1 (6 bases). CDR3 size: 13 residues. V lost 6 bases and J lost 6, with 14 bases in between. Germline V CDR1 and CDR2: MNHEY, SMNVEV (reference sequence). The CDR3: CASRLNRAHGYTF. In nucleotides, the CDR3 is TGTGCCAGCAGGCTTAACAGGGCTCATGGCTACACCTTC.

V and J are TRBV5-1 and TRBJ2-1, with D hard to call. The CDR3 has 13 residues. From germline, CDR1 is SGHRS and CDR2 YFSETQ. V gave up 6 bases and J gave up 3 bases, with 10 bases separating them. For the CDR3, the DNA is TGCGCCAGCAAGAAAGCTTTCTACAATGAGCAGTTCTTC. Protein product: CASKKAFYNEQFF.

The chain couples TRBV6-1 to TRBJ2-2; D gene uncertain. Deletions cut 1 base from V and 4 bases from J, with 13 bases between. The germline CDR1 and CDR2 sequences are MNHNS and SASEGT. CDR3 size: 16 residues. CDR3 residues: CASSEVAPLGTGELFF. The CDR3, as DNA: TGTGCCAGCAGTGAAGTAGCCCCTCTGGGCACCGGGGAGCTGTTTTTT.

The chain has TRBV7-2 and TRBJ1-2, with no clear D. The CDR3 is 15 residues long. Germline CDR1 and CDR2: SGHTA and FQGNSA. V lost 0 bases and J 7 bases, leaving 15 bases between the germline ends. CDR3 residues: CASSLAHGSNGGYTF. In DNA, the CDR3 is TGTGCCAGCAGCTTAGCACACGGGTCCAATGGTGGCTACACCTTC. Drawing the rest from reference TRBV7-2 and TRBJ1-2, the complete variable domain is GAGVSQSPSNKVTEKGKDVELRCDPISGHTALYWYRQSLGQGLEFLIYFQGNSAPDKSGLPSDRFSAERTGGSVSTLTIQRTQQEDSAVYLCASSLAHGSNGGYTFGSGTRLTVV.

V gene TRBV19 combines with J gene TRBJ1-5; 7 bases match TRBD1. CDR3 length: 16 residues. Trimming cost V 5 bases and J 5 bases; bases outside gene matches: 12. The germline gives CDR1 LNHDA, CDR2 SQIVND (reference sequence). The CDR3 nucleotides read TGTGCCAGTAGTGGGGAGGGGGCAAGAAGGTATCAGCCCCAGCATTTT. This encodes CASSGEGARRYQPQHF.

The chain couples TRBV21-1 to TRBJ2-7; TRBD1, the D gene given by the table, was not confirmed from the DNA. TRBV21-1 is termed a pseudogene. This CDR3 is 14 amino acids long. The CDR3 reads CASSGRQGHYEQYF. The CDR3, as DNA: TGTGCCAGCAGCGGGAGACAGGGCCACTACGAGCAGTACTTC.

The sample holds many counts of this clone. The same CDR3 also results from other DNA sequences found in this sample. The chain carries TRBV7-7 and TRBJ1-3; a weak D match, TRBD1 (6 bases). Germline values: CDR1 SSHAT, CDR2 FNYEAQ (reference sequence). This CDR3 is 15 amino acids long. Trimming stripped 5 bases from V and 0 bases from J, with 11 bases between. The CDR3 coding sequence is TGTGCCAGCAGCCCCGGGACAAACTCTGGAAACACCATATATTTT. Its translation: CASSPGTNSGNTIYF.

The rearrangement joins TRBV7-3 to TRBJ2-3, with 10 bases fitting TRBD2. This CDR3 has 17 residues. V lost 1 base and J lost 6; bases outside the gene matches: 10. Germline V CDR1 and CDR2: SGHTA, FQGTGA. The CDR3 protein is CASSLRGLAGAADTQYF. CDR3 DNA sequence: TGTGCCAGCAGCTTAAGGGGCCTAGCGGGGGCCGCGGATACGCAGTATTTT.

The rearrangement joins TRBV5-4 to TRBJ2-2; D is undetermined. Germline V gene lookup returns CDR1 SGHNT and CDR2 YYREEE (reference sequence). The CDR3 is 14 residues long. Deletions cut 5 bases from V and 4 bases from J, with 12 bases between. The CDR3 nucleotides read TGTGCCAGCAGTGGATCCCGGGTCACCGGGGAGCTGTTTTTT. Translated, it gives CASSGSRVTGELFF.

The rearrangement joins TRBV7-9 to TRBJ1-2, with 7 positions matching TRBD1. Trimming at V came to 0 bases and at J to 7 bases, leaving 2 bases not matched to a gene. Germline CDR1 SEHNR, CDR2 FQNEAQ (reference sequence). The CDR3 is made up of 13 amino acids. This CDR3 is CASSLARGSGYTF. CDR3 DNA: TGTGCCAGCAGCTTAGCCAGGGGGTCTGGCTACACCTTC.

V gene TRBV5-1 combines with J gene TRBJ2-7, with D possibly being TRBD2 (5 bases). Per germline, CDR1 SGHRS and CDR2 YFSETQ. There are 14 residues in the CDR3. V dropped 0 bases and J dropped 6 bases, with 13 bases sitting between them. The CDR3 sequence: CASSLGYGGGEQYF. CDR3 bases: TGCGCCAGCAGCTTGGGTTACGGCGGAGGCGAGCAGTACTTC.